Included here is one T cell receptor beta chain sequence, with context. The source of the sample is a study of OX40 agonist ivuxolimab in advanced cancers. The data were produced by immunoSEQ multiplex PCR, yet TCRdb's version contains in-frame clones alone and is incomplete. This repertoire shows about 73,000 clones, 75% to 95% found once; its top ten account for 0.5% to 0.55%. V lost 0 bases and J lost 6, with 11 bases in between. Germline values: CDR1 SGHNT, CDR2 YENEEA. The CDR3 consists of 15 residues. The receptor's source is an adult with an advanced solid tumor such as melanoma, head and neck, liver or kidney cancer. The sample consisted of CD4+ or CD8+ T cells sorted from blood, taken in a trial of the OX40 agonist ivuxolimab. The genes are TRBV11-3 and TRBJ1-4, with D possibly being TRBD1 (6 bases). Here the CDR3 DNA reads TGTGCCAGCAGCTTAGATCCAGGGGCCGATGAAAAACTGTTTTTT. Its protein product is CASSLDPGADEKLFF.